The next 25 T cell receptor beta chains were all read from a single sample in a study of blood T cell repertoires in COVID-19. Sequencing used immunoSEQ multiplex PCR; TCRdb keeps in-frame clones, though not all of them. In the table there are tens of thousands of clones, about 80% of which are singletons. Sequenced input: peripheral blood. Receptors were obtained from a woman aged 55 to 70 with acute or convalescent COVID-19.

The chain couples TRBV5-1 to TRBJ2-6; 7 nucleotides line up with TRBD1. Trimming took 4 bases from V and 2 from J; bases not matched to a gene: 3. Looked up from germline, CDR1 is SGHRS and CDR2 is YFSETQ. CDR3 length equals 15 residues. The CDR3 reads CASSVTGAGANVLTF. The CDR3 region has the DNA TGCGCCAGCAGCGTAACAGGGGCTGGGGCCAACGTCCTGACTTTC.

V gene TRBV14 combines with J gene TRBJ2-7; D uncertain. CDR1 and CDR2 (germline): SGHDN, FVKESK. The CDR3 spans 14 residues. Trimming took off 1 base at V and 3 bases at J, with 10 bases between the two ends. The CDR3 DNA reads as TGTGCCAGCAGCCAAGTTAACACCGTCTACGAGCAGTACTTC. The encoded protein is CASSQVNTVYEQYF.

V is TRBV19 and J is TRBJ1-6, with 9 bases lining up with TRBD1. This CDR3 is 16 amino acids long. Germline-derived CDR1 and CDR2 are LNHDA and SQIVND (reference sequence). Losses at the gene ends were 1 base for V and 7 bases for J; bases not matched to a gene: 5. The CDR3 reads CASSIGMTGGNSPLHF. CDR3 nucleotide sequence: TGTGCCAGTAGTATAGGAATGACAGGGGGGAATTCACCCCTCCACTTT.

The chain couples TRBV9 to TRBJ2-3; no firm D call. Trimming stripped 2 bases from V and 4 bases from J, with 11 bases between. Per the germline V gene, CDR1 is SGDLS and CDR2 is YYNGEE. This CDR3 region has 14 residues. CDR3 loop: CASSVNERSDTQYF. Here the CDR3 DNA reads TGTGCCAGCAGCGTTAATGAGCGCTCAGATACGCAGTATTTT.

The CDR3 DNA sequence: TGTGCCAGCAGCCAAGATAGGGTAGCGGGGCACGCCGGGGAGCTGTTTTTT. Its translation: CASSQDRVAGHAGELFF. The chain uses TRBV3-1 (or the pseudogene TRBV3-2) and TRBJ2-2; 8 nucleotides match TRBD2. Per the germline V gene, CDR1 is LGHDT and CDR2 is YNNKEL (reference sequence). The CDR3 is 17 amino acids. The ends lost 0 bases at V and 6 bases at J; junction bases unmatched: 9.

To note about this clone: Other nucleotide sequences in the sample specify the same CDR3. This chain uses TRBV19 with TRBJ1-5; D is perhaps TRBD1 (6 bases). The ends were cut back, 5 bases at V and 7 bases at J, with 12 bases in the middle. The CDR3 covers 13 residues. Germline CDR1 LNHDA, CDR2 SQIVND (reference sequence). CDR3 in amino acids: CASSVQGEQPQHF. The DNA of the CDR3 is TGTGCCAGTAGTGTACAGGGAGAGCAGCCCCAGCATTTT.

The rearrangement uses TRBV7-9 and TRBJ2-3; D perhaps matches TRBD2 (6 bases). V lost 5 bases and J lost 6, with 18 bases in between. The CDR3 covers 15 residues. Germline CDR1 and CDR2: SEHNR and FQNEAQ (reference sequence). CDR3 region: CASSPGASPLDTQYF. CDR3 nucleotide sequence: TGTGCCAGCAGCCCGGGAGCGTCCCCTTTGGATACGCAGTATTTT. The full variable domain, with the rest looked up from reference TRBV7-9 and TRBJ2-3, is DTGVSQNPRHKITKRGQNVTFRCDPISEHNRLYWYRQTLGQGPEFLTYFQNEAQLEKSRLLSDRFSAERPKGSFSTLEIQRTEQGDSAMYLCASSPGASPLDTQYFGPGTRLTVL.

This clone occurred once. The chain is built from TRBV5-1 and TRBJ2-3, with D maybe TRBD1 (5 bases). Trimming took off 4 bases at V and 3 bases at J, with 12 bases between the two ends. Germline-derived CDR1 and CDR2 are SGHRS and YFSETQ. The CDR3 contains 14 residues. The CDR3 DNA is TGCGCCAGCAGCCCGGACATATTAACAGATACGCAGTATTTT. As protein: CASSPDILTDTQYF.

This chain uses TRBV9 with TRBJ1-2; D perhaps matches TRBD1 (6 bases). CDR1 is SGDLS, CDR2 YYNGEE, per germline. The length of the CDR3 is 15 residues. V was clipped by 0 bases and J by 4 bases, with 13 bases between them. DNA for the CDR3: TGTGCCAGCAGCGTAGCCGGCGGACAGCCCTATGGCTACACCTTC. It codes for CASSVAGGQPYGYTF.

The rearrangement uses TRBV6-5 and TRBJ2-2; D is ambiguous. Germline CDR1 MNHEY, CDR2 SVGAGI. V lost 8 bases to trimming and J lost 2 bases, with 9 bases between them. CDR3 length: 13 residues. The CDR3 protein is CASSNSNTGELFF. The DNA for the CDR3 is TGTGCCAGCTCCAACTCAAACACCGGGGAGCTGTTTTTT.

The V and J genes are TRBV19 and TRBJ1-2, with a tentative D call TRBD1 (6 bases). Trimming left V 5 bases short and J 6 bases short, with 16 bases between. Per germline, CDR1 LNHDA and CDR2 SQIVND (reference sequence). This CDR3 contains 14 residues. CDR3 DNA: TGTGCCAGTAGTCCCTTTGGGGGGGGCGATGGCTACACCTTC. It codes for CASSPFGGGDGYTF.

The V and J genes are TRBV18 and TRBJ2-1; possible D gene TRBD1, 5 bases. This CDR3 contains 13 residues. V was clipped by 3 bases and J by 4 bases, with 7 bases between them. Per germline, CDR1 KGHSH and CDR2 LQKENI. Written as DNA, the CDR3 is TGTGCCAGCTCACCTAGACAGTACAATGAGCAGTTCTTC. Translation: CASSPRQYNEQFF.

J is TRBJ1-1 and V is TRBV28, with a possible D match to TRBD1 (5 bases). This CDR3 region has 14 residues. The germline V and J ends were trimmed by 7 bases and 0 bases, with 12 bases remaining between them. The germline V gene encodes CDR1 MDHEN and CDR2 SYDVKM. The CDR3 sequence: CASTGGGMNTEAFF. The CDR3 nucleotides are TGTGCCAGCACAGGCGGGGGGATGAACACTGAAGCTTTCTTT.

The chain joins TRBV6-4 to TRBJ1-6; 8 bases are a match to TRBD1. J lost 4 bases, V lost 4 bases, and 9 bases had no gene match. CDR1 and CDR2 (germline): MRHNA, SNTAGT. This CDR3 is 17 amino acids long. CDR3 DNA sequence: TGTGCCAGCAGTGGGGGGAGGGACAGGCCTTATAATTCACCCCTCCACTTT. It specifies CASSGGRDRPYNSPLHF.

CDR3: CASSPHEPNQPQHF. The CDR3 DNA reads as TGTGCCAGCAGTCCACACGAACCCAATCAGCCCCAGCATTTT. The rearrangement joins TRBV6-5 to TRBJ1-5, with D unresolved. V gave up 5 bases and J gave up 3 bases, with 11 bases separating them. The V gene's germline CDR1 is MNHEY and CDR2 SVGAGI. This CDR3 has 14 amino acids.

V usage is TRBV11-2 and J usage is TRBJ2-1, with D perhaps TRBD1 (5 bases). The V gene lost 5 bases and the J gene lost 2 bases, with 13 bases spanning the gap. The CDR3 loop spans 15 amino acids. In germline, CDR1 is SGHAT, CDR2 FQNNGV. The CDR3 DNA reads TGTGCCAGCAGCCCCTTTCAGGGTACCTACAATGAGCAGTTCTTC. Amino acids: CASSPFQGTYNEQFF.

The genes are TRBV3-1 (or the pseudogene TRBV3-2) and TRBJ2-5; D is uncertain. V gave up 5 bases and J gave up 1 base, with 8 bases separating them. Per the germline V gene, CDR1 is LGHDT and CDR2 is YNNKEL (reference sequence). CDR3 length equals 13 residues. The CDR3 sequence is CASSTGSQETQYF. The CDR3 nucleotides are TGTGCCAGCAGCACCGGGTCCCAAGAGACCCAGTACTTC.

V is TRBV6-5 and J is TRBJ1-1; 7 nucleotides agree with TRBD1. Unmatched junction bases numbered 9, after V lost 6 bases and J lost 8 bases. Germline CDR1 MNHEY, CDR2 SVGAGI. The CDR3 totals 13 residues. This chain's CDR3 is CASSLKTGREAFF. In nucleotides, the CDR3 is TGTGCCAGCAGCCTAAAGACAGGGAGAGAAGCTTTCTTT.

This clone was observed a handful of times. The chain has TRBV27 and TRBJ2-2, with a tentative D call TRBD2 (5 bases). This CDR3 contains 16 residues. Trimming removed 3 bases at V and 4 bases at J, with 15 bases between. Germline CDR1 is MNHEY and CDR2 is SMNVEV (reference sequence). The CDR3, as DNA: TGTGCCAGCAGTTTCAGCGGATCGTCGGGCACCGGGGAGCTGTTTTTT. This gives the protein CASSFSGSSGTGELFF.

The chain joins TRBV9 to TRBJ2-2; TRBD1 is a possible D gene (6 bases). The germline V gene encodes CDR1 SGDLS and CDR2 YYNGEE. V lost 0 bases and J lost 6, with 9 bases in between. This CDR3 is built from 14 residues. CDR3 in DNA: TGTGCCAGCAGCGTAGTACAGGGAGCCGGGGAGCTGTTTTTT. Encoded protein: CASSVVQGAGELFF. Supplemented by reference TRBV9 and TRBJ2-2, the full variable domain reads DSGVTQTPKHLITATGQRVTLRCSPRSGDLSVYWYQQSLDQGLQFLIQYYNGEERAKGNILERFSAQQFPDLHSELNLSSLELGDSALYFCASSVVQGAGELFFGEGSRLTVL.

As regards this clone: In the same sample, other DNA sequences code for this CDR3. The chain is built from TRBV11-2 and TRBJ1-4; D not resolved. V was pared by 3 bases and J by 0 bases, with 5 bases between. The CDR3 extends over 14 amino acids. Germline loops: CDR1 SGHAT, CDR2 FQNNGV. The CDR3 is CASSFGATNEKLFF. The CDR3 coding sequence is TGTGCCAGCAGCTTCGGTGCAACTAATGAAAAACTGTTTTTT.

This clone was recorded only once. V gene TRBV5-8 combines with J gene TRBJ1-1, with D unclear. Trimming took 0 bases from V and 11 from J, leaving 14 bases between them. CDR1 is SGHTS and CDR2 is YDEGEE in the germline V gene. The CDR3 runs to 13 residues. DNA of the CDR3: TGTGCCAGCAGCTTGGAAGGAGGGCGCGGGGCTTTCTTT. Translated: CASSLEGGRGAFF. Full variable domain (outside the CDR3, taken from reference TRBV5-8 and TRBJ1-1): EAGVTQSPTHLIKTRGQQATLRCSPISGHTSVYWYQQALGLGLQFLLWYDEGEERNRGNFPPRFSGRQFPNYSSELNVNALELEDSALYLCASSLEGGRGAFFGQGTRLTVV.

Only one count was recorded for this clone. V is TRBV6-1 and J is TRBJ1-1; D ambiguous. Germline V gives CDR1 MNHNS, CDR2 SASEGT. The V gene lost 1 base and the J gene lost 9 bases, with 12 bases spanning the gap. The CDR3 sequence is 13 residues long. This CDR3 reads CASSEEVWSQAFF. The CDR3 nucleotides read TGTGCCAGCAGTGAAGAGGTGTGGAGCCAAGCTTTCTTT.

V gene TRBV2 combines with J gene TRBJ1-1, with D maybe TRBD1 (6 bases). With 6 bases removed from V and 3 bases from J, the gap between germline ends came to 23 bases. This CDR3 region has 17 residues. In germline, CDR1 is SNHLY, CDR2 FYNNEI. As DNA, the CDR3 is TGTGCCAGCAGCTCGGACAGACGTCCTTCTACCTACACTGAAGCTTTCTTT. Residues: CASSSDRRPSTYTEAFF.

Here the CDR3 reads CASSRQGARTEAFF. The CDR3 bases are TGTGCCAGTAGTAGACAGGGGGCTCGCACTGAAGCTTTCTTT. This chain uses TRBV19 with TRBJ1-1, with TRBD1 identical over 10 bases. CDR3 length: 14 residues. V was clipped by 4 bases and J by 4 bases; unmatched bases: 3. Germline loops: CDR1 LNHDA, CDR2 SQIVND (reference sequence).